This TCR beta chain was profiled in a study of shared clonotypes between healthy human individuals. General study results and limits: It was only blood that was sampled, and tissue repertoires likely differ.

This clone has a handful of counts. No antigen is known for it. In the study's own analysis: Owing to the provision of junction-only sequences devoid of quality scores by immunoSEQ, filtering differed. Profiling relied on immunoSEQ multiplex PCR, and the TCRdb table lists in-frame clones only, not all of them. That table gives V, J and clone size, and the DNA gave D and trimming. The sample records over 95,000 clones, about 63% being singletons. V shed 2 bases and J 2 bases; nucleotides not matched to a gene: 5. This CDR3 is built from 16 residues. From germline, CDR1 is ENHRY and CDR2 SYGVKD. The chain carries TRBV10-3 and TRBJ2-2; 7 nucleotides match TRBD2. The sample was memory CD8+ T cells sorted from blood. Subset defined: CD45RO+ cells pooled with CCR7-negative TemRA cells. This sequence was found in a woman aged 25 to 39 in good health. The CDR3 sequence: CAISEPLADNTGELFF. The CDR3 coding sequence is TGTGCCATCAGTGAGCCCCTAGCGGACAACACCGGGGAGCTGTTTTTT.